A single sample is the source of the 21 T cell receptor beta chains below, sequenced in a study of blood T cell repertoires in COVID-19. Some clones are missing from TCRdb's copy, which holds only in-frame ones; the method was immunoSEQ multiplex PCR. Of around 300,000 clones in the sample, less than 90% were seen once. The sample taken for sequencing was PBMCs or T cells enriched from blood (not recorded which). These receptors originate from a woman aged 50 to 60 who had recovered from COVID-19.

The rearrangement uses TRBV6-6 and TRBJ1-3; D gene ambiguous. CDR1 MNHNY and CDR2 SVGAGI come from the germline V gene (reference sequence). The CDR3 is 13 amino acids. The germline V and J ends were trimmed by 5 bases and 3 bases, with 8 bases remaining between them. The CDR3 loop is CASSPNLGNTIYF. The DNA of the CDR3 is TGTGCCAGCAGTCCTAATCTTGGAAACACCATATATTTT.

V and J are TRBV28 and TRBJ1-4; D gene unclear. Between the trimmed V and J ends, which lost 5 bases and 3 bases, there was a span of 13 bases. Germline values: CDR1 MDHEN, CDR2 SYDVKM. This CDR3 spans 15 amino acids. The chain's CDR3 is CASSAGDHSNEKLFF. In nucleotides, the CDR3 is TGTGCCAGCAGTGCCGGGGATCACTCTAATGAAAAACTGTTTTTT.

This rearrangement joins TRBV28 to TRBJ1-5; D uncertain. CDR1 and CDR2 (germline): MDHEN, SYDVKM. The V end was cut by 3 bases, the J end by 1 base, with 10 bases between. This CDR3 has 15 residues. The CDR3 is CASSFGLPSNQPQHF. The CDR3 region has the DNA TGTGCCAGCAGTTTTGGACTACCGAGCAATCAGCCCCAGCATTTT.

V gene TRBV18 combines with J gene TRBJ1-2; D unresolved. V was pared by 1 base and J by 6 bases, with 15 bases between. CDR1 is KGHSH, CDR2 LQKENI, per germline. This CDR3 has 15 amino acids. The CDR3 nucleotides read TGTGCCAGCTCACCACGACTGGATTCTCTTGATGGCTACACCTTC. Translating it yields CASSPRLDSLDGYTF.

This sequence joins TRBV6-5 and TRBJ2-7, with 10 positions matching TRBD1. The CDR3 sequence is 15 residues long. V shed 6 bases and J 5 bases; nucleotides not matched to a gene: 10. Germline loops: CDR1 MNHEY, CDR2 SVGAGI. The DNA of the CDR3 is TGTGCCAGCAGCCAACCCGGGACAGGGGACCACGAGCAGTACTTC. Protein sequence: CASSQPGTGDHEQYF.

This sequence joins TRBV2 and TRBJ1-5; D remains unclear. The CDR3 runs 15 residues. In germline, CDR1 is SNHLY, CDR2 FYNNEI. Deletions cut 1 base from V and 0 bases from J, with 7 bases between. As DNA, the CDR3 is TGTGCCAGCAGTGAAGGACGGGATAGCAATCAGCCCCAGCATTTT. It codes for CASSEGRDSNQPQHF.

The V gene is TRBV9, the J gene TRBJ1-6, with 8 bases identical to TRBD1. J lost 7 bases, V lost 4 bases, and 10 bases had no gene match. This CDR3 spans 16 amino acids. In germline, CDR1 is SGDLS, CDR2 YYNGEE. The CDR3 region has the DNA TGTGCCAGCAGCCCCGGGACAGGCGGATTCAATTCACCCCTCCACTTT. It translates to CASSPGTGGFNSPLHF.

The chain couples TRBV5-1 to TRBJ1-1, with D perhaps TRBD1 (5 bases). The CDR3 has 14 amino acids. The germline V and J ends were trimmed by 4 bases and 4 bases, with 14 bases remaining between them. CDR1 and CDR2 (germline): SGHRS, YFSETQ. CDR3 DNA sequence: TGCGCCAGCAGCCCCCGCGGGGGGAGCACTGAAGCTTTCTTT. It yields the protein CASSPRGGSTEAFF. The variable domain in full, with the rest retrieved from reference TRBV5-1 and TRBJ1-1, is KAGVTQTPRYLIKTRGQQVTLSCSPISGHRSVSWYQQTPGQGLQFLFEYFSETQRNKGNFPGRFSGRQFSNSRSEMNVSTLELGDSALYLCASSPRGGSTEAFFGQGTRLTVV.

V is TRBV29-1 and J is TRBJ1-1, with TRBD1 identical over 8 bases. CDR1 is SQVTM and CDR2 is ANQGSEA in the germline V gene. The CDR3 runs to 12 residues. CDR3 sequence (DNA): TGCAGGGGTGACAGGGGGAACACTGAAGCTTTCTTT. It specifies CRGDRGNTEAFF.

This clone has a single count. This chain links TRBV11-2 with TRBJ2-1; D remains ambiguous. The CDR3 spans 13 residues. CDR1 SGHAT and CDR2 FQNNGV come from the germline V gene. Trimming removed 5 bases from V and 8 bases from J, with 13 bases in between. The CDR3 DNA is TGTGCCAGCAGCCTATACCCCTCCTATGAGCAGTTCTTC. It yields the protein CASSLYPSYEQFF.

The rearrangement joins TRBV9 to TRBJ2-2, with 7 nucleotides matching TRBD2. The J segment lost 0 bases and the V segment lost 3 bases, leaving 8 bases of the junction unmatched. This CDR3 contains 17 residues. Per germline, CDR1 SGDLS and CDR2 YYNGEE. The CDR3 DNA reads TGTGCCAGCAGCGACCGATTAGCGGGCTCGAACACCGGGGAGCTGTTTTTT. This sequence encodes CASSDRLAGSNTGELFF. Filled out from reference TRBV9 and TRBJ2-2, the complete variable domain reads DSGVTQTPKHLITATGQRVTLRCSPRSGDLSVYWYQQSLDQGLQFLIQYYNGEERAKGNILERFSAQQFPDLHSELNLSSLELGDSALYFCASSDRLAGSNTGELFFGEGSRLTVL.

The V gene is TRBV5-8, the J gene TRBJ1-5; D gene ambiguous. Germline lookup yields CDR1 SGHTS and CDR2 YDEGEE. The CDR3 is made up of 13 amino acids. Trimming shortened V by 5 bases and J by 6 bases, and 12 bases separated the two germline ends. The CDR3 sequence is CASRPRGSQPQHF. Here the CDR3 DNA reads TGTGCCAGCAGACCCAGAGGGTCTCAGCCCCAGCATTTT. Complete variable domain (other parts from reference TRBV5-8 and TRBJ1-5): EAGVTQSPTHLIKTRGQQATLRCSPISGHTSVYWYQQALGLGLQFLLWYDEGEERNRGNFPPRFSGRQFPNYSSELNVNALELEDSALYLCASRPRGSQPQHFGDGTRLSIL.

The CDR3: CASSERWDSTYEQYF. The CDR3 bases are TGCGCCAGCAGTGAAAGGTGGGACTCCACCTACGAGCAGTACTTC. The rearrangement joins TRBV10-1 to TRBJ2-7; TRBD2 is a possible D gene (6 bases). Germline V CDR1 and CDR2: WNHNN, SYGVQD (reference sequence). Between the trimmed V and J ends, which lost 3 bases and 2 bases, there was a span of 14 bases. CDR3 size: 15 residues.

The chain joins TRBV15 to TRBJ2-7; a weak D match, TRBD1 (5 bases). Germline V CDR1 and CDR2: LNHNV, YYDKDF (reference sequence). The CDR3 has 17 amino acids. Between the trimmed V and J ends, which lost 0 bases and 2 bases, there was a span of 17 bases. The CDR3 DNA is TGTGCCACCAGCAGAGAACTACCGACAGATCGTACCTACGAGCAGTACTTC. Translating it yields CATSRELPTDRTYEQYF.

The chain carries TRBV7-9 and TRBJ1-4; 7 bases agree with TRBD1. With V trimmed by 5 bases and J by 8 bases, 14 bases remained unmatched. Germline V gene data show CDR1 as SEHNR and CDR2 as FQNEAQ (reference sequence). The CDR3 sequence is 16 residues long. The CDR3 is CASSIKQGSQIEKLFF. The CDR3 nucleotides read TGTGCCAGCAGCATCAAACAGGGGTCCCAGATAGAAAAACTGTTTTTT.

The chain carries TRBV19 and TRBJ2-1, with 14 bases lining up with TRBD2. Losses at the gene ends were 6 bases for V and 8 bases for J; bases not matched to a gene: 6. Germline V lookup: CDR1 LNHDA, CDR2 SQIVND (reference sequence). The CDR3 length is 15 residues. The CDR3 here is CASSTGTSGSYEQFF. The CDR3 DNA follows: TGTGCCAGTAGCACCGGGACTAGCGGGAGTTATGAGCAGTTCTTC.

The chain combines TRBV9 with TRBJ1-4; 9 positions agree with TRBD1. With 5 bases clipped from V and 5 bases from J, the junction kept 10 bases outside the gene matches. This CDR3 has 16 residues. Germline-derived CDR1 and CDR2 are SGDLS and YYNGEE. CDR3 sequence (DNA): TGTGCCAGCAGTACTAGAGGGGGGACAGGGAATGAAAAACTGTTTTTT. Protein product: CASSTRGGTGNEKLFF.

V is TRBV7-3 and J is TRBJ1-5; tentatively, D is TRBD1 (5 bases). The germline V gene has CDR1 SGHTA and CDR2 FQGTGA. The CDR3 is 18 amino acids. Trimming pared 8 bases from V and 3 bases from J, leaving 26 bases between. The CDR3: CASPCFGAGGIDNQPQHF. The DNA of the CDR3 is TGTGCCAGCCCCTGTTTCGGGGCAGGCGGGATAGACAATCAGCCCCAGCATTTT.

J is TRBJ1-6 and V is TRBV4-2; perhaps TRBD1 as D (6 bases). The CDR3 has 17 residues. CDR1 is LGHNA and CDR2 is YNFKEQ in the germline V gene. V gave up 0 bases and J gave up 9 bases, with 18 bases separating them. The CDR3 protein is CASSQDEGIRTVSPLHF. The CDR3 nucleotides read TGTGCCAGCAGCCAAGATGAGGGGATTAGGACAGTTTCACCCCTCCACTTT.

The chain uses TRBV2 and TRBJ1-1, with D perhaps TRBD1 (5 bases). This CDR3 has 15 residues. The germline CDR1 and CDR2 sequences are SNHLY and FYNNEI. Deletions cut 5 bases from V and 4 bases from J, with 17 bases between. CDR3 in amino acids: CASSSGNGHFTEAFF. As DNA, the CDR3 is TGTGCCAGCAGTTCCGGAAATGGACATTTCACTGAAGCTTTCTTT.

CDR3: CASSQEAGAYEQYF. The CDR3 nucleotides read TGTGCCAGCTCACAGGAGGCGGGCGCCTACGAGCAGTACTTC. The chain combines TRBV18 with TRBJ2-7; TRBD2 might be the D (5 bases). This CDR3 comprises 14 residues. The V gene lost 4 bases and the J gene lost 2 bases, with 12 bases spanning the gap. Looked up from germline, CDR1 is KGHSH and CDR2 is LQKENI.